This T cell receptor (beta chain) was observed in a study of T cell responses to AZD1222 COVID-19 vaccine. The study's findings and limits: Repertoire sampling occurred only after the peak T cell response.

Produced via immunoSEQ multiplex PCR; TCRdb's table is partial and in-frame only. The table shows around 190,000 clones, with roughly 92% occurring only once. The CDR3 is 13 amino acids. Germline V CDR1 and CDR2: KGHSH, LQKENI. The germline V and J ends were trimmed by 5 bases and 2 bases, with 9 bases remaining between them. As regards this clone: No antigen is known for it.

Combined were second doses at about 4 or about 12 weeks. J is TRBJ1-1 and V is TRBV18; D perhaps matches TRBD1 (5 bases). Sample: peripheral blood, taken 28 days after the second AZD1222 dose. This sequence was found in an adult who received the AZD1222 COVID-19 vaccine. This CDR3 reads CASSTGGNTEAFF. CDR3 DNA sequence: TGTGCCAGCTCAACCGGGGGAAACACTGAAGCTTTCTTT.